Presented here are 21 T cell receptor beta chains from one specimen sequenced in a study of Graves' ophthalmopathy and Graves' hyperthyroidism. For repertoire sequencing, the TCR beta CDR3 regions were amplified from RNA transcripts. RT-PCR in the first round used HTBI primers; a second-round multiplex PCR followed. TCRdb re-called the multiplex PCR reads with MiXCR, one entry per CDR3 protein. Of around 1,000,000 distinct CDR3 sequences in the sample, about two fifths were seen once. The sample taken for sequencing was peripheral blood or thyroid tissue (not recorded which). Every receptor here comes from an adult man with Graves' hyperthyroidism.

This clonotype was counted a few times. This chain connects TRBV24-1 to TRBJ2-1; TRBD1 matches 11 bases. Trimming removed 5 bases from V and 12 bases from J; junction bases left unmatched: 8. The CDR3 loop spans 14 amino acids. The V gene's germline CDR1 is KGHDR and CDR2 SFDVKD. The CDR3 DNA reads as TGTGCCACCAGTGCACCGGGACAGGGGGACATGCAGTTCTTC. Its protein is CATSAPGQGDMQFF.

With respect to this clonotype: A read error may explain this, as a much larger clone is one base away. CDR3 DNA sequence: TGTGCCAGCCGCCAAGGGTCCTGGGGTGCGGCTTTCTTT. Protein sequence: CASRQGSWGAAFF. The rearrangement joins TRBV14 to TRBJ1-1, with unresolved D. The length of the CDR3 is 13 residues. Germline V CDR1 and CDR2: SGHDN, FVKESK.

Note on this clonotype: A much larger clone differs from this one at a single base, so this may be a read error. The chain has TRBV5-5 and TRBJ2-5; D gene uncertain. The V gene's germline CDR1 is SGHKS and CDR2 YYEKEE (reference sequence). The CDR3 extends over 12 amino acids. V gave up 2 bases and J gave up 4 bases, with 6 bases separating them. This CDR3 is CASSFVAETQYF. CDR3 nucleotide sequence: TGTGCCAGCAGCTTTGTGGCAGAGACCCAGTACTTC.

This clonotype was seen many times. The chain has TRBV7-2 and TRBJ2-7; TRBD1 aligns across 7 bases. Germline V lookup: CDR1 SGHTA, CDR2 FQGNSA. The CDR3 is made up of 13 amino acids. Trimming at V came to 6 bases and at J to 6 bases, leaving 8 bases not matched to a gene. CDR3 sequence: CASSQPAGGEQYF. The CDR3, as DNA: TGTGCCAGCAGTCAGCCCGCAGGGGGCGAGCAGTACTTC. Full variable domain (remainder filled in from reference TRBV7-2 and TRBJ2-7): GAGVSQSPSNKVTEKGKDVELRCDPISGHTALYWYRQSLGQGLEFLIYFQGNSAPDKSGLPSDRFSAERTGGSVSTLTIQRTQQEDSAVYLCASSQPAGGEQYFGPGTRLTVT.

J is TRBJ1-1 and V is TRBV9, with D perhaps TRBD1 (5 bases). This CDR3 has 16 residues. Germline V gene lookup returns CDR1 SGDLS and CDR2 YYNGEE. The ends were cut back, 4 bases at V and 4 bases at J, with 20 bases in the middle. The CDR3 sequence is CASSQDLAGWSTEAFF. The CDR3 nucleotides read TGTGCCAGCAGCCAAGATCTAGCAGGGTGGAGCACTGAAGCTTTCTTT.

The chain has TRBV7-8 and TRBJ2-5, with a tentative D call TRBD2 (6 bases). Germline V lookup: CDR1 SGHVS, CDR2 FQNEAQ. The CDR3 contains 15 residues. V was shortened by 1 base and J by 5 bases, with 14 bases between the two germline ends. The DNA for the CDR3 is TGTGCCAGCAGCTTAGATTGGCCCGCGGGGGAGACCCAGTACTTC. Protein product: CASSLDWPAGETQYF.

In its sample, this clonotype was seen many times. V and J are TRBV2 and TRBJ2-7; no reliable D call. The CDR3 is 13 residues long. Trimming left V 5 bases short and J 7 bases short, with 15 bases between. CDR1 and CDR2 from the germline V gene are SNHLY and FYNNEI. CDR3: CASSRTAGGEQYF. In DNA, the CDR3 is TGTGCCAGCAGTCGGACGGCTGGTGGAGAGCAGTACTTC.

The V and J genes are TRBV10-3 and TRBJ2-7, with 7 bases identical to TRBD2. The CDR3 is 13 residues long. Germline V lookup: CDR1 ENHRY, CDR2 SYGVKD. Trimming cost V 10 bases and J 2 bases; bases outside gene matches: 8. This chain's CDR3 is CASTSAGTYEQYF. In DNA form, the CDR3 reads TGTGCCAGCACATCAGCGGGAACCTACGAGCAGTACTTC.

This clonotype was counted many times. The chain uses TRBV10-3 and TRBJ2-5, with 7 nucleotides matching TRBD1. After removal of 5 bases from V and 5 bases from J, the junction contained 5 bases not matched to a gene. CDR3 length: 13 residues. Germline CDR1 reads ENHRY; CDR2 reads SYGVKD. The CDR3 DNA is TGTGCCATCAGTACAGGGGAAAGGGAGACCCAGTACTTC. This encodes CAISTGERETQYF.

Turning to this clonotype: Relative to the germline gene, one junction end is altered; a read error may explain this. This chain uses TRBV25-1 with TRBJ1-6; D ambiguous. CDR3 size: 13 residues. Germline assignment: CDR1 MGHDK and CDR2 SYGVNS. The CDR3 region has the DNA TGTGCCAGCAGTGGGGGAACTAATTCACCCCCCCACTTT. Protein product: CASSGGTNSPPHF.

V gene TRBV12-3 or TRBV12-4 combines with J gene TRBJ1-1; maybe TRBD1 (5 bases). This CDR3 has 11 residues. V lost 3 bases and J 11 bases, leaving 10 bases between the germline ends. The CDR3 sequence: CASSLRGGAFF. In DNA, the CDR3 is TGTGCCAGCAGTTTGAGGGGCGGCGCTTTCTTT.

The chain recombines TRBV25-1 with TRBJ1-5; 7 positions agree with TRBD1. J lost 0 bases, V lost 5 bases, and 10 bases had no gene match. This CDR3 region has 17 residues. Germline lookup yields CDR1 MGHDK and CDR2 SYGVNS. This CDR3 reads CASSSGGGTDSNQPQHF. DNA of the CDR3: TGTGCCAGCAGTTCCGGCGGGGGGACAGATAGCAATCAGCCCCAGCATTTT.

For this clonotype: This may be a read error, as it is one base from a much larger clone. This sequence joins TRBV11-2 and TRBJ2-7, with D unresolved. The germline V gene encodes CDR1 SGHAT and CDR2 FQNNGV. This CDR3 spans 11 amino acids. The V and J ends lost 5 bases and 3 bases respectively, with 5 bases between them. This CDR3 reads CASSICYEQYF. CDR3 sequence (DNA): TGTGCCAGCAGCATATGCTACGAGCAGTACTTC.

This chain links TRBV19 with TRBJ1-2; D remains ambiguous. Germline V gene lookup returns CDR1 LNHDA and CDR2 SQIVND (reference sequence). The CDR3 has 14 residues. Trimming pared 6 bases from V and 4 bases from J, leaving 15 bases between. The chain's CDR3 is CASSPTGGIYGYTF. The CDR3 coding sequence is TGTGCCAGTAGCCCCACGGGAGGGATCTATGGCTACACCTTC.

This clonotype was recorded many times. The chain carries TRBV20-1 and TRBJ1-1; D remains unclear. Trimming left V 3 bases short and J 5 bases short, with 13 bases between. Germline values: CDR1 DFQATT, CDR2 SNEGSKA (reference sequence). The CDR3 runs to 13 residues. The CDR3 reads CSASTSGRTEAFF. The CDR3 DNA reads TGCAGTGCTAGTACTTCCGGGAGGACTGAAGCTTTCTTT.

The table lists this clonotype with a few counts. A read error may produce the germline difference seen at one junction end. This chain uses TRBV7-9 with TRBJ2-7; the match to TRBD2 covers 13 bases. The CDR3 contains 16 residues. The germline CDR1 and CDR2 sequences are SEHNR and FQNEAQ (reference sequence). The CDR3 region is CASSQGGLAGEYEQYF. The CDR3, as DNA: TGCGCCAGCAGCCAGGGTGGACTAGCGGGAGAATACGAGCAGTACTTC.

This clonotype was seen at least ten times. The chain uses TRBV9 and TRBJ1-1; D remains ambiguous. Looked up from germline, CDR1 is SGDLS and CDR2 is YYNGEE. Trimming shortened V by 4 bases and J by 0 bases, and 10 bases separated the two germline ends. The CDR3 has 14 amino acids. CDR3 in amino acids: CASSPTDLNTEAFF. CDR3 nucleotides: TGTGCCAGCAGCCCAACCGACTTGAACACTGAAGCTTTCTTT.

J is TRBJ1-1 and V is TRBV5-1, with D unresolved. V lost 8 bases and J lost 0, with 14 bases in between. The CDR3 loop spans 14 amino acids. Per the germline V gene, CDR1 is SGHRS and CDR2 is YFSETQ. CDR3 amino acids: CASRPLIMNTEAFF. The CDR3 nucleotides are TGCGCCAGTCGCCCCCTGATCATGAACACTGAAGCTTTCTTT.

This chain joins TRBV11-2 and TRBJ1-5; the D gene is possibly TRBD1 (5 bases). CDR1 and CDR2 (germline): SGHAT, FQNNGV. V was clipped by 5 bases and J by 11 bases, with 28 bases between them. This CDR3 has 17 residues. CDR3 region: CASSQGLAGGVGETQHF. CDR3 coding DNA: TGTGCCAGCAGCCAAGGACTAGCGGGGGGGGTGGGAGAGACCCAGCATTTT.

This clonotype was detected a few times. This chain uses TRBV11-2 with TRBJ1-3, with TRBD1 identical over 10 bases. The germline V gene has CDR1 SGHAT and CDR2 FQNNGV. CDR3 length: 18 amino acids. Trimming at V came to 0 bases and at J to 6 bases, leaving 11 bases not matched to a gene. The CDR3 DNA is TGTGCCAGCAGCTTAGATTTCTGGGACAGGGGACGTGAAAACACCATATATTTT. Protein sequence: CASSLDFWDRGRENTIYF.

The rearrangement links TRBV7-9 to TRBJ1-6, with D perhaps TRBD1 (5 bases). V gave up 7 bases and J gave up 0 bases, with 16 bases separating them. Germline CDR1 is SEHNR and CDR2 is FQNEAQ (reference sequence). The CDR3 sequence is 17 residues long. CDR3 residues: CASTVAARGSYNSPLHF. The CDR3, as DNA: TGTGCCAGCACCGTTGCAGCGAGGGGCTCCTATAATTCACCCCTCCACTTT.